The entry below gives a single T cell receptor (beta chain) sequence along with its context. The data belong to a study of T cells in Graves' hyperthyroidism and ophthalmopathy. V was cut by 0 bases and J by 12 bases, with 21 bases left in between. Germline V CDR1 and CDR2: SQVTM, ANQGSEA. This CDR3 spans 15 amino acids. The CDR3 regions of TCR beta were amplified from RNA transcripts. Using the HTBI primer set, a first-round RT-PCR was run on the TCR CDR3. TCRdb redid the calling of the multiplex PCR reads with MiXCR, one entry per CDR3 protein. The sample has 300,000 to 400,000 distinct CDR3 sequences, 14% seen once. A patient was excluded if there was uncontrolled infection, other autoimmune disease, pregnancy or lactation. Diagnoses rested on clinical symptoms, serum thyroxine and TRAb, thyroid ultrasound and orbital computed tomography. Isolation of PBMCs was performed on 9.5 to 10 ml fresh peripheral blood.

This receptor was obtained from a young woman with Graves' ophthalmopathy. Sequenced: blood. The chain has TRBV29-1 and TRBJ2-4; D may be TRBD1 or TRBD2 (5 bases each). CDR3 sequence reads: CSVEDPEGRDDPQYF. The CDR3 nucleotides read TGCAGCGTTGAAGATCCCGAGGGCAGGGATGACCCTCAGTACTTC.